This TCR beta chain was recovered during a study of blood T cell repertoires in COVID-19. Study-level information: Samples came from the United States, Italy and Spain, spanning acute and convalescent COVID-19. Sources were T cells, B-cell-depleted T cells, or PBMCs; the material itself was cDNA or gDNA.

Two negative PCRs, clearance, or symptom resolution were required of recovered Cohort 3 donors. The CDR3 totals 15 residues. Germline V lookup: CDR1 MDHEN, CDR2 SYDVKM. V was trimmed by 6 bases and J by 3 bases, leaving 17 bases between them. Per the original methods: How many nucleated cells were present was estimated from reference gene primer amplification. Only in-frame clones appear in the TCRdb table, and some are missing; sequencing was by immunoSEQ multiplex PCR. That table supplies the V and J calls and clone size; D and trimming were determined from the DNA. The sample shows about 480,000 clones, roughly 90% of them seen only once.

This clonotype originated in a woman aged 40 to 50 who had recovered from COVID-19. V and J are TRBV28 and TRBJ2-5, with a weak D call TRBD2 (6 bases). The sequencing input was PBMCs or T cells enriched from blood (not recorded which). CDR3 in amino acids: CASRPRGRQEETQYF. CDR3 nucleotides: TGTGCCAGCAGACCCCGAGGGAGGCAGGAAGAGACCCAGTACTTC.